This TCR beta chain appears in the sequencing data of a study of blood T cell repertoires in COVID-19. About the study: Some COVID-19 samples were acute and others convalescent; all came from the United States, Italy and Spain.

CDR1 is LGHDT and CDR2 is YNNKEL in the germline V gene (reference sequence). There are 12 residues in the CDR3. Trimming shortened V by 5 bases and J by 8 bases, and 7 bases separated the two germline ends. The authors' processing: Reference gene primers were amplified, and this amplification served to estimate nucleated cell counts. Libraries were prepared by immunoSEQ multiplex PCR; TCRdb keeps only in-frame clonotypes and omits some of them. V, J and clone size derive from that table, while D and trimming were established from the DNA sequence. The sample lists approximately 120,000 clones; about 75% were seen once.

The specimen was peripheral blood. This TCR was recovered from a man older than 75 with acute or convalescent COVID-19. The chain recombines TRBV3-1 (or the pseudogene TRBV3-2) with TRBJ1-6; D gene ambiguous. CDR3 in amino acids: CASSEGYSPLHF. The CDR3 DNA reads as TGTGCCAGCAGCGAGGGTTATTCACCCCTCCACTTT.